This T cell receptor beta chain was sequenced for a study of identical twins. Whole-study results and caveats: Shared out-of-frame alpha sequences (those common to twins) showed excess low generation probability.

Germline V CDR1 and CDR2: SGHTA, FQGNSA. Trimming removed 4 bases from V and 5 bases from J; junction bases left unmatched: 8. The CDR3 runs to 15 residues. This clonotype was detected many times. As yet, its antigen is unknown. TCRdb used MiXCR to reprocess the 5' RACE reads, holding one entry per CDR3 protein. Of fewer than 250,000 distinct CDR3 sequences detected, about 7.5% appear once; the ten largest clones hold 1.9%. These data also featured in a second study, about yellow fever vaccine responses in identical twins.

This sequence was found in a woman in her late teens or twenties in good health. Sequences were obtained from memory (CD45RO+) T cells sorted from blood. The chain combines TRBV7-2 with TRBJ2-5, with 9 nucleotides matching TRBD1. DNA for the CDR3: TGTGCCAGCAGCTCGGGACAGGGACGGGTGGAGACCCAGTACTTC. Translation gives CASSSGQGRVETQYF.